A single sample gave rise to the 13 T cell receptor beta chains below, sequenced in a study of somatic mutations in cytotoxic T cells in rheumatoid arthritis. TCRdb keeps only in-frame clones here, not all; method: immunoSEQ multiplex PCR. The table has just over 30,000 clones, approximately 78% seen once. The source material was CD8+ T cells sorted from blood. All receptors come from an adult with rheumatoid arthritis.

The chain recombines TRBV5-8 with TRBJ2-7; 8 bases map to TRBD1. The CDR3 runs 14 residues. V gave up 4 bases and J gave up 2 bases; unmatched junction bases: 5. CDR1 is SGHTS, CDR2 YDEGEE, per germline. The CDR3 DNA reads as TGTGCCAGCAGCGGCCGGGACAGGCCCTACGAGCAGTACTTC. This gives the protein CASSGRDRPYEQYF.

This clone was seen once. DNA of the CDR3: TGTGCCAGCAGCTTAGGACAGGGCCATCAGCCCCAGCATTTT. Its translation: CASSLGQGHQPQHF. The J gene is TRBJ1-5, the V gene TRBV5-6; TRBD1 matches at 8 bases. This CDR3 has 14 residues. Germline-derived CDR1 and CDR2 are SGHDT and YYEEEE. The V segment lost 2 bases and the J segment 5 bases; nucleotides outside the gene matches: 3. Full variable domain (rest looked up from reference TRBV5-6 and TRBJ1-5): DAGVTQSPTHLIKTRGQQVTLRCSPKSGHDTVSWYQQALGQGPQFIFQYYEEEERQRGNFPDRFSGHQFPNYSSELNVNALLLGDSALYLCASSLGQGHQPQHFGDGTRLSIL.

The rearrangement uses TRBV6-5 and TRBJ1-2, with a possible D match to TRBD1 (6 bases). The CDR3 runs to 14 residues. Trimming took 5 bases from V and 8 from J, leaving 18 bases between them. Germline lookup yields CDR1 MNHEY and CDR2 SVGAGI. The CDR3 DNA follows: TGTGCCAGCAGTGGGGGCGTAGGGACCGGAGGCTACACCTTC. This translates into CASSGGVGTGGYTF.

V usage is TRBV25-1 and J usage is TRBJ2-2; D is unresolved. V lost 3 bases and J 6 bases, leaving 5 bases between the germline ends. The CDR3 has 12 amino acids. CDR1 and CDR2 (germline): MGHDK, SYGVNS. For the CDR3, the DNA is TGTGCCAGCAGTGACCCCCCCGGGGAGCTGTTTTTT. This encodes CASSDPPGELFF.

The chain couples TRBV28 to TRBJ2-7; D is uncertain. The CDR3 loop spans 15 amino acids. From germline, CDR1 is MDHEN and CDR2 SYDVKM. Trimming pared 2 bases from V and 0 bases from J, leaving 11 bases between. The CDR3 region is CASSLGAGSSYEQYF. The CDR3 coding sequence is TGTGCCAGCAGTTTAGGTGCAGGAAGCTCCTACGAGCAGTACTTC.

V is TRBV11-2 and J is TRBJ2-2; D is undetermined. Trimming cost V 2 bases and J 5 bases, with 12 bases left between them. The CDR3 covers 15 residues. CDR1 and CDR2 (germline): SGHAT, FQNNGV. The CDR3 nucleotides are TGTGCCAGCAGCTTACCCCACTCAAGGACCGGGGAGCTGTTTTTT. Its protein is CASSLPHSRTGELFF.

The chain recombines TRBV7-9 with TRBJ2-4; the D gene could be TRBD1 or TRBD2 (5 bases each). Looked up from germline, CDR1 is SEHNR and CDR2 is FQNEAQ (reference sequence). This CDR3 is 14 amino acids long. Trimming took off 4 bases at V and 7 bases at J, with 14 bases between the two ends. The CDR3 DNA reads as TGTGCCAGCAGCTCCACCGGGGCCGGGAACATTCAGTACTTC. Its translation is CASSSTGAGNIQYF.

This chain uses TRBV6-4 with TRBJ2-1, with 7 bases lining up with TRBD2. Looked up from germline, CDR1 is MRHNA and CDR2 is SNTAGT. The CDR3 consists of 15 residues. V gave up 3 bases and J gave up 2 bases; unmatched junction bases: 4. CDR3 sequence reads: CASSERENPYNEQFF. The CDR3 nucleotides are TGTGCCAGCAGTGAGCGGGAGAACCCCTACAATGAGCAGTTCTTC.

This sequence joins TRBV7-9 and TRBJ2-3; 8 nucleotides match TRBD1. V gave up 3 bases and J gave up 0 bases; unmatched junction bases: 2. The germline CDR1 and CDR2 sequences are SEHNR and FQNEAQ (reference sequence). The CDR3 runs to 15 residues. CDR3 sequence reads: CASSFRDRSTDTQYF. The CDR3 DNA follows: TGTGCCAGCAGCTTCCGGGACAGGAGCACAGATACGCAGTATTTT. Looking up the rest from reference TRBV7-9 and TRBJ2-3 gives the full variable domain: DTGVSQNPRHKITKRGQNVTFRCDPISEHNRLYWYRQTLGQGPEFLTYFQNEAQLEKSRLLSDRFSAERPKGSFSTLEIQRTEQGDSAMYLCASSFRDRSTDTQYFGPGTRLTVL.

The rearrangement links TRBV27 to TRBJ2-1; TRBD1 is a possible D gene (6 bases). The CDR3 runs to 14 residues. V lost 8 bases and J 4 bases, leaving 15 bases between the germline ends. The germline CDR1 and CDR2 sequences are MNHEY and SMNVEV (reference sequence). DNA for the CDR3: TGTGCCAGCCGACCGAGGGGGTGGTACAATGAGCAGTTCTTC. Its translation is CASRPRGWYNEQFF.

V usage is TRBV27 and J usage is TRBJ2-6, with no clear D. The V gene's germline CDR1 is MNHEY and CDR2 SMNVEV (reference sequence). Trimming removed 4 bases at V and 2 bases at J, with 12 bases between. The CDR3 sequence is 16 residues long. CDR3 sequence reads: CASSSIPLTGANVLTF. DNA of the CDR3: TGTGCCAGCAGTTCTATCCCCCTAACTGGGGCCAACGTCCTGACTTTC.

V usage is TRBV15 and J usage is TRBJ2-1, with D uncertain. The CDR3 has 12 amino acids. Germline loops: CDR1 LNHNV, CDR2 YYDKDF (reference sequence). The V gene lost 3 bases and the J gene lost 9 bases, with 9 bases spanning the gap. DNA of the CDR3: TGTGCCACCAGCAGCCCCGGGTTTGAGCAGTTCTTC. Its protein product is CATSSPGFEQFF. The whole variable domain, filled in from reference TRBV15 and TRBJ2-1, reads DAMVIQNPRYQVTQFGKPVTLSCSQTLNHNVMYWYQQKSSQAPKLLFHYYDKDFNNEADTPDNFQSRRPNTSFCFLDIRSPGLGDTAMYLCATSSPGFEQFFGPGTRLTVL.

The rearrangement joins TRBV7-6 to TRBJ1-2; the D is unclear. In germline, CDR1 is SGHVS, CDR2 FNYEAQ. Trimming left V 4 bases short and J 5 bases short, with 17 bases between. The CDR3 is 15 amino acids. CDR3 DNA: TGTGCCAGCAGCTCGACATCTTCTGGGCGGTATGGCTACACCTTC. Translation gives CASSSTSSGRYGYTF.